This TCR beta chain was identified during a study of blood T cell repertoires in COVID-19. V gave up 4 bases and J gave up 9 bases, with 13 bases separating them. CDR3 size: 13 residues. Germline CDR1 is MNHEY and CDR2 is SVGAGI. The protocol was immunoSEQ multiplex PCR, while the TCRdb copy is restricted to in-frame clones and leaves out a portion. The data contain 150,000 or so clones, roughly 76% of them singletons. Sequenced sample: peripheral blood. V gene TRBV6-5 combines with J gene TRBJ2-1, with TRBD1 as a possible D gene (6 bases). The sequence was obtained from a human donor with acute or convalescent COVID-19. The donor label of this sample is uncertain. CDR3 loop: CASSWGTLGEQFF. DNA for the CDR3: TGTGCCAGCAGTTGGGGGACACTGGGTGAGCAGTTCTTC.